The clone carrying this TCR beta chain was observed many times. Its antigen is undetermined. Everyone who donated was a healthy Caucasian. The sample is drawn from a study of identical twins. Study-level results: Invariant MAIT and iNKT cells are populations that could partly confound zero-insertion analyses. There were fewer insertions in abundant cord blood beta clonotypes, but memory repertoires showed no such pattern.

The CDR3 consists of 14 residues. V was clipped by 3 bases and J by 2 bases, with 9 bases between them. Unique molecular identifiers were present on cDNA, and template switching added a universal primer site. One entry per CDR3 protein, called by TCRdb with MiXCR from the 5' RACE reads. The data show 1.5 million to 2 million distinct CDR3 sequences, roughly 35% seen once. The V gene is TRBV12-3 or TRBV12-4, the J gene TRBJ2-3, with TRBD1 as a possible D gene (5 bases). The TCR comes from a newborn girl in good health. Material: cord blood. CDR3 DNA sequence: TGTGCCAGCAGTTTTGGGGCATCCACAGATACGCAGTATTTT. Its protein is CASSFGASTDTQYF.